Listed below are T cell receptor beta chains from one sample, sequenced in a study of siplizumab effects on memory and regulatory T cells. The antigens these receptors bind are not known. Assay: immunoSEQ multiplex PCR; the TCRdb copy retains only in-frame clones and omits some. The data hold roughly 10,000 clones, with around 45% observed a single time. Sequencing was done on a sample of CFSE-low (dividing) CD8+ T cells sorted from an allogeneic mixed lymphocyte reaction. The receptors were gathered from a human donor in good health; the cells came from an allogeneic mixed lymphocyte reaction. CDR3s include the opening cysteine and the closing phenylalanine or tryptophan. The D gene is left open where the match is weak. The size entry is marked missing in some rows and otherwise reads once, few, many or a size class.

CDR3 length	D gene	V gene	clone size	J gene	CDR3 protein	CDR3 DNA
15	NA	TRBV27	many	TRBJ1-6	CASSLSSGSNSPLHF	TGTGCCAGCAGTTTATCTTCGGGTTCTAATTCACCCCTCCACTTT
14	NA	TRBV23-1	NA	TRBJ2-7	CASSQSCRGYEQYF	TGCGCCAGCAGTCAATCGTGCAGGGGCTACGAGCAGTACTTC
15	NA	TRBV11-1	NA	TRBJ1-1	CASSSPEWGNTEAFF	TGTGCCAGCAGCTCCCCTGAGTGGGGGAACACTGAAGCTTTCTTT
14	TRBD1	TRBV2	NA	TRBJ2-7	CASSFGTGAYEQYF	TGTGCCAGCAGTTTCGGGACAGGGGCCTACGAGCAGTACTTC
13	NA	TRBV28	medium-sized	TRBJ1-2	CASSFVQGAGYTF	TGTGCCAGCAGTTTCGTCCAGGGAGCTGGCTACACCTTC
16	NA	TRBV4-1	NA	TRBJ1-5	CASSQDSGSGNQPQHF	TGCGCCAGCAGCCAAGATAGTGGGTCAGGCAATCAGCCCCAGCATTTT
14	NA	TRBV5-6	few	TRBJ2-7	CASSPRQVIYEQYF	TGTGCCAGCAGCCCGCGGCAGGTGATCTACGAGCAGTACTTC
12	NA	TRBV19	NA	TRBJ1-1	CATMGGAPEAFF	TGTGCCACTATGGGAGGGGCGCCTGAAGCTTTCTTT
15	NA	TRBV11-2	NA	TRBJ1-4	CASSFGTGTKEKLFF	TGTGCCAGCAGCTTCGGCACAGGGACGAAAGAAAAACTGTTTTTT
13	NA	TRBV29-1	medium-sized	TRBJ2-7	CSVYSGHTYEQYF	TGCAGCGTGTATAGTGGCCATACCTACGAGCAGTACTTC
14	NA	TRBV11-2	NA	TRBJ1-2	CASSSWTRSHGYTF	TGTGCCAGCAGCTCCTGGACCCGATCGCATGGCTACACCTTC
13	NA	TRBV29-1	NA	TRBJ2-1	CSAERGSYNEQFF	TGCAGCGCTGAGAGGGGGTCTTACAATGAGCAGTTCTTC
15	NA	TRBV27	NA	TRBJ1-1	CASSLRGARYTEAFF	TGTGCCAGCAGTTTAAGGGGGGCGAGGTACACTGAAGCTTTCTTT
15	NA	TRBV28	NA	TRBJ2-5	CASLNYRGMGETQYF	TGTGCCAGCCTCAATTATCGGGGTATGGGAGAGACCCAGTACTTC
14	NA	TRBV7-9	NA	TRBJ1-3	CASSLGGGGNTIYF	TGTGCCAGCAGCTTGGGAGGCGGTGGAAACACCATATATTTT
15	NA	TRBV9	medium-sized	TRBJ1-1	CASSVVSRRETEAFF	TGTGCCAGCAGCGTAGTGAGCAGGCGGGAAACTGAAGCTTTCTTT
12	NA	TRBV12-5	NA	TRBJ1-1	CASGPSGPEAFF	TGTGCCAGTGGTCCATCAGGGCCTGAAGCTTTCTTT